The 32 T cell receptor beta chains presented below share a single source sample, sequenced in a study of shared clonotypes between healthy human individuals. The repertoire was sequenced with immunoSEQ multiplex PCR; TCRdb's copy has only in-frame clones and lacks some. The data show roughly 720,000 clones, about 92% seen once. Specimen: memory CD8+ T cells from PBMCs. Noted subset: CD45RO+ cells pooled with CCR7-negative TemRA cells. Every receptor here comes from a man aged 18 to 30 in good health. Some clones in this sample may be carry-over from other donors' samples.

The chain uses TRBV30 and TRBJ1-6; D not resolved. Between the trimmed V and J ends, which lost 2 bases and 10 bases, there was a span of 9 bases. The length of the CDR3 is 12 residues. Germline CDR1 GTSNPN, CDR2 SVGIG (reference sequence). This CDR3 reads CAWSMGGSPLHF. The CDR3, as DNA: TGTGCCTGGAGTATGGGAGGCTCACCCCTCCACTTT.

The V gene is TRBV7-9, the J gene TRBJ2-6; D not resolved. Germline V gene sequence: CDR1 SEHNR, CDR2 FQNEAQ (reference sequence). The V and J ends lost 4 bases and 0 bases respectively, with 7 bases between them. The CDR3 contains 15 residues. The CDR3 DNA follows: TGTGCCAGCAGCTACTTAATCTCTGGGGCCAACGTCCTGACTTTC. This sequence encodes CASSYLISGANVLTF.

This clone was observed a few times. V and J are TRBV27 and TRBJ1-1, with 8 bases that match TRBD1. The germline gives CDR1 MNHEY, CDR2 SMNVEV (reference sequence). The V segment lost 6 bases and the J segment 1 base; nucleotides outside the gene matches: 7. There are 15 residues in the CDR3. This CDR3 is CASSRTDRANTEAFF. CDR3 bases: TGTGCCAGCAGCAGAACGGACAGGGCGAACACTGAAGCTTTCTTT.

The chain has TRBV19 and TRBJ2-7; D gene ambiguous. Looked up from germline, CDR1 is LNHDA and CDR2 is SQIVND (reference sequence). V lost 1 base, J lost 1 base, and 8 bases lay in between. This CDR3 comprises 14 residues. The CDR3 region is CASSIVGLSYEQYF. The CDR3, as DNA: TGTGCCAGTAGTATAGTAGGGTTGTCCTACGAGCAGTACTTC.

This chain's CDR3 is CAFWSETGELFF. CDR3 in DNA: TGTGCCTTCTGGAGCGAAACCGGGGAGCTGTTTTTT. The rearrangement links TRBV5-4 to TRBJ2-2; D call uncertain. CDR1 is SGHNT, CDR2 YYREEE, per germline (reference sequence). V was clipped by 10 bases and J by 5 bases, with 12 bases between them. This CDR3 contains 12 residues.

The genes are TRBV4-1 and TRBJ2-1; 12 bases map to TRBD2. Trimming at V came to 4 bases and at J to 10 bases, leaving 11 bases not matched to a gene. The CDR3 sequence is 16 residues long. Germline loops: CDR1 MGHRA, CDR2 YSYEKL. CDR3 loop: CASSRRLAGEEPEQFF. The DNA of the CDR3 is TGCGCCAGCAGCCGAAGACTAGCGGGAGAAGAACCAGAGCAGTTCTTC.

V gene TRBV7-9 combines with J gene TRBJ2-7; tentatively, D is TRBD1 (6 bases). Germline-derived CDR1 and CDR2 are SEHNR and FQNEAQ (reference sequence). CDR3 size: 14 residues. The V and J ends lost 3 bases and 2 bases respectively, with 11 bases between them. CDR3 DNA: TGTGCCAGCAGCTTCAGGGGTCAGCCCTACGAGCAGTACTTC. This translates into CASSFRGQPYEQYF.

J is TRBJ1-3 and V is TRBV6-1; 7 nucleotides line up with TRBD1. The CDR3 extends over 14 amino acids. Looked up from germline, CDR1 is MNHNS and CDR2 is SASEGT. The junction had 13 bases not matched to a gene; V was cut back by 7 bases and J by 10 bases. CDR3 DNA sequence: TGTGCCAGCAAGCCTACAGGGGAATTACTAACCATATATTTT. Translation: CASKPTGELLTIYF.

This clone was observed a single time. The chain combines TRBV7-6 with TRBJ2-5; D might be TRBD2 (6 bases). The CDR3 extends over 15 amino acids. Germline lookup yields CDR1 SGHVS and CDR2 FNYEAQ. V lost 5 bases and J lost 1, with 14 bases in between. The CDR3 coding sequence is TGTGCCAGCAGCCGCCAGGCGGGAATCCAAGAGACCCAGTACTTC. Residues: CASSRQAGIQETQYF.

The gene calls are TRBV7-9 and TRBJ2-1, with no clear D. Germline CDR1 and CDR2: SEHNR and FQNEAQ (reference sequence). V was cut by 5 bases and J by 6 bases, with 11 bases left in between. The CDR3 extends over 13 amino acids. CDR3 sequence reads: CASSRENFNEQFF. CDR3 nucleotide sequence: TGTGCCAGCAGCCGCGAAAACTTCAATGAGCAGTTCTTC.

This chain links TRBV19 with TRBJ1-2, with 8 bases identical to TRBD1. J gave up 6 bases and V 6 bases, and 6 bases lay outside the gene matches. The CDR3 is 13 residues long. Germline CDR1 is LNHDA and CDR2 is SQIVND (reference sequence). The CDR3 protein is CASRTDRVDGYTF. In DNA form, the CDR3 reads TGTGCCAGTAGGACGGACAGGGTGGATGGCTACACCTTC.

A remark on this clone: A read error may explain this, as a much larger clone is one base away. V is TRBV9 and J is TRBJ1-5; D remains ambiguous. CDR3 size: 12 residues. The V end was cut by 5 bases, the J end by 0 bases, with 3 bases between. CDR1 is SGDLS, CDR2 YYNGEE, per germline. The chain's CDR3 is CASSGSNQPQHF. The CDR3 region has the DNA TGTGCCAGCAGTGGTAGCAATCAGCCCCAGCATTTT. Looking up the rest from reference TRBV9 and TRBJ1-5 gives the full variable domain: DSGVTQTPKHLITATGQRVTLRCSPRSGDLSVYWYQQSLDQGLQFLIQYYNGEERAKGNILERFSAQQFPDLHSELNLSSLELGDSALYFCASSGSNQPQHFGDGTRLSIL.

The chain combines TRBV7-9 with TRBJ2-5; a possible D gene is TRBD1 (6 bases). This CDR3 is built from 15 residues. Germline CDR1 reads SEHNR; CDR2 reads FQNEAQ (reference sequence). Trimming removed 3 bases at V and 0 bases at J, with 11 bases between. CDR3 DNA: TGTGCCAGCAGCTTCAGGGGTGACCACCAAGAGACCCAGTACTTC. The encoded protein is CASSFRGDHQETQYF.

This clone appeared a single time. The chain uses TRBV6-5 and TRBJ1-2, with D possibly TRBD1 on 5 matching bases. The CDR3 is 13 residues long. CDR1 and CDR2 from the germline V gene are MNHEY and SVGAGI. Trimming pared 1 base from V and 3 bases from J, leaving 6 bases between. The CDR3 protein is CASSYFRDYGYTF. The CDR3 coding sequence is TGTGCCAGCAGTTACTTCAGGGACTATGGCTACACCTTC.

The rearrangement links TRBV28 to TRBJ2-7; no definite D call. Deletions cut 5 bases from V and 5 bases from J, with 4 bases between. The CDR3 loop spans 10 amino acids. The germline CDR1 and CDR2 sequences are MDHEN and SYDVKM. CDR3 sequence reads: CASSTHEQYF. DNA for the CDR3: TGTGCCAGCAGTACACACGAGCAGTACTTC. Full variable domain (remainder filled in from reference TRBV28 and TRBJ2-7): DVKVTQSSRYLVKRTGEKVFLECVQDMDHENMFWYRQDPGLGLRLIYFSYDVKMKEKGDIPEGYSVSREKKERFSLILESASTNQTSMYLCASSTHEQYFGPGTRLTVT.

The V gene is TRBV6-6, the J gene TRBJ2-1; D is uncertain. V was cut by 6 bases and J by 3 bases, with 6 bases left in between. Germline CDR1 reads MNHNY; CDR2 reads SVGAGI (reference sequence). This CDR3 has 12 residues. The DNA for the CDR3 is TGTGCCAGCAGCCTGGACTACAATGAGCAGTTCTTC. Its translation is CASSLDYNEQFF.

The chain couples TRBV19 to TRBJ2-1; D unclear. The CDR3 sequence is 15 residues long. Germline values: CDR1 LNHDA, CDR2 SQIVND (reference sequence). Deletions cut 6 bases from V and 0 bases from J, with 12 bases between. The CDR3 coding sequence is TGTGCCAGTAGCCCCCAAGGGTTCTCCTACAATGAGCAGTTCTTC. Its translation is CASSPQGFSYNEQFF.

The chain uses TRBV6-1 and TRBJ2-1; D might be TRBD1 (7 bases). This CDR3 has 14 residues. Germline CDR1 is MNHNS and CDR2 is SASEGT. The V end lost 5 bases, the J end lost 7 bases, and 15 bases lay between the germline ends. CDR3 sequence (DNA): TGTGCCAGCAGTTTCATACAGGGGAGGAATGAGCAGTTCTTC. Amino acid sequence: CASSFIQGRNEQFF.

This sequence joins TRBV10-3 and TRBJ2-7, with D possibly called TRBD1 or TRBD2 (7 bases each). V was clipped by 8 bases and J by 5 bases, with 34 bases between them. The CDR3 has 19 amino acids. Germline loops: CDR1 ENHRY, CDR2 SYGVKD. CDR3 DNA: TGTGCCATCCGCCCTCAGGGGGGCAGGGGGGGAGTCCTCGGAGACGAGCAGTACTTC. It translates to CAIRPQGGRGGVLGDEQYF.

The V call is TRBV5-5, the J call TRBJ2-5; weak D call: TRBD2 (6 bases). Trimming pared 5 bases from V and 2 bases from J, leaving 16 bases between. This CDR3 spans 15 amino acids. The germline gives CDR1 SGHKS, CDR2 YYEKEE (reference sequence). In DNA form, the CDR3 reads TGTGCCAGCAGTTCCACGCTAGCGCCTCAAGAGACCCAGTACTTC. It specifies CASSSTLAPQETQYF.

This chain links TRBV27 with TRBJ2-2; 8 nucleotides agree with TRBD2. Germline V gene lookup returns CDR1 MNHEY and CDR2 SMNVEV (reference sequence). CDR3 length equals 16 residues. J gave up 6 bases and V 0 bases, and 6 bases lay outside the gene matches. Written as DNA, the CDR3 is TGTGCCAGCAGTTTATCCGGGGGGGCCGGAGCCGGGGAGCTGTTTTTT. This encodes CASSLSGGAGAGELFF.

The chain employs TRBV7-4 and TRBJ2-1; 11 bases align to TRBD2. The CDR3 runs to 18 residues. Germline lookup yields CDR1 SGHVT and CDR2 SQSDAQ. V lost 4 bases, J lost 8 bases, and 16 bases stayed unmatched. The CDR3 DNA reads as TGTGCCAGCAGCTCCTCCGAATTGACTAGCGGGGCTTGGGATGAGCAGTTCTTC. It is translated as CASSSSELTSGAWDEQFF.

This sequence joins TRBV6-5 and TRBJ2-7, with TRBD1 matching over 9 bases. Germline V lookup: CDR1 MNHEY, CDR2 SVGAGI. CDR3 length: 13 residues. The ends lost 5 bases at V and 3 bases at J; junction bases unmatched: 2. The CDR3 is CASSLGQGYEQYF. The CDR3 DNA reads as TGTGCCAGCAGTCTGGGACAGGGCTACGAGCAGTACTTC.

The V and J genes are TRBV2 and TRBJ2-7; 7 bases line up with TRBD2. This CDR3 has 16 residues. Trimming cost V 2 bases and J 2 bases; bases outside gene matches: 9. Germline V lookup: CDR1 SNHLY, CDR2 FYNNEI. As DNA, the CDR3 is TGTGCCAGCAGTGAATATCGACTAGCCGTCCCCTACGAGCAGTACTTC. This translates into CASSEYRLAVPYEQYF.

This sequence joins TRBV30 and TRBJ1-5, with TRBD1 as a possible D gene (5 bases). CDR3 length: 15 amino acids. Per germline, CDR1 GTSNPN and CDR2 SVGIG (reference sequence). With 3 bases removed from V and 3 bases from J, the gap between germline ends came to 15 bases. The CDR3 sequence is CAWREGQRPNQPQHF. CDR3 in DNA: TGTGCCTGGAGGGAAGGACAAAGGCCCAATCAGCCCCAGCATTTT.

V gene TRBV6-1 combines with J gene TRBJ1-1; the D is unclear. The germline gives CDR1 MNHNS, CDR2 SASEGT. Trimming stripped 3 bases from V and 0 bases from J, with 11 bases between. This CDR3 comprises 15 residues. The CDR3 DNA reads as TGTGCCAGCAGTGATTCTGCCCCCATGAACACTGAAGCTTTCTTT. Amino acid sequence: CASSDSAPMNTEAFF.

This chain joins TRBV28 and TRBJ1-2, with TRBD1 matching 12 bases. The germline gives CDR1 MDHEN, CDR2 SYDVKM. V lost 6 bases, J lost 8 bases, and 7 bases stayed unmatched. The CDR3 is made up of 14 amino acids. The CDR3 DNA reads TGTGCCAGCAGCCCGGGACAGGGGGCGAGGGGCTACACCTTC. Its protein is CASSPGQGARGYTF.

The V call is TRBV7-2, the J call TRBJ2-5; 8 bases fit TRBD2. Germline V gene sequence: CDR1 SGHTA, CDR2 FQGNSA. J lost 5 bases, V lost 5 bases, and 13 bases had no gene match. This CDR3 has 16 residues. CDR3 loop: CASSHRTAGVWETQYF. DNA of the CDR3: TGTGCCAGCAGCCATCGGACAGCGGGAGTCTGGGAGACCCAGTACTTC.

CDR3 nucleotide sequence: TGCGCCACCCGTGGTGGGAGACGGGGCACAGATACGCAGTATTTT. Translating gives CATRGGRRGTDTQYF. This chain uses TRBV5-1 with TRBJ2-3, with D tentatively TRBD2 (5 bases). CDR1 and CDR2 from the germline V gene are SGHRS and YFSETQ. The germline V and J ends were trimmed by 9 bases and 1 base, with 18 bases remaining between them. This CDR3 is 15 amino acids long.

The chain recombines TRBV7-9 with TRBJ1-4; TRBD1 aligns across 7 bases. The CDR3 contains 16 residues. V trimming: 6 bases; J trimming: 3 bases; junction bases outside the gene matches: 10. The germline gives CDR1 SEHNR, CDR2 FQNEAQ (reference sequence). The CDR3 is CASRFSRGAANEKLFF. In DNA, the CDR3 is TGTGCCAGCAGATTTTCCAGGGGGGCGGCTAATGAAAAACTGTTTTTT. The full variable domain, rest sourced from reference TRBV7-9 and TRBJ1-4, is DTGVSQNPRHKITKRGQNVTFRCDPISEHNRLYWYRQTLGQGPEFLTYFQNEAQLEKSRLLSDRFSAERPKGSFSTLEIQRTEQGDSAMYLCASRFSRGAANEKLFFGSGTQLSVL.

This chain uses TRBV19 with TRBJ1-1; D not certain. Trimming shortened V by 6 bases and J by 5 bases, and 25 bases separated the two germline ends. Germline V gene sequence: CDR1 LNHDA, CDR2 SQIVND (reference sequence). The CDR3 is 17 residues long. CDR3 region: CASSERTAGGPWTEAFF. CDR3 sequence (DNA): TGTGCCAGTAGCGAGCGAACGGCCGGAGGTCCTTGGACTGAAGCTTTCTTT. Together with reference TRBV19 and TRBJ1-1, the CDR3 gives the full variable domain: DGGITQSPKYLFRKEGQNVTLSCEQNLNHDAMYWYRQDPGQGLRLIYYSQIVNDFQKGDIAEGYSVSREKKESFPLTVTSAQKNPTAFYLCASSERTAGGPWTEAFFGQGTRLTVV.

This clone is a singleton in its sample. This sample includes further DNA sequences coding for the same CDR3. The genes are TRBV6-6 and TRBJ2-7, with D maybe TRBD1 (5 bases). The length of the CDR3 is 13 residues. The germline V gene has CDR1 MNHNY and CDR2 SVGAGI (reference sequence). The V gene lost 0 bases and the J gene lost 3 bases, with 6 bases spanning the gap. CDR3 protein: CASSYSDSYEQYF. CDR3 nucleotides: TGTGCCAGCAGTTACTCCGACAGCTACGAGCAGTACTTC.